This passage covers 5 T cell receptor beta chains from one sample sequenced in a study of blood T cell repertoires in COVID-19. Clones were read by immunoSEQ multiplex PCR, and TCRdb kept only the in-frame ones, dropping some. The repertoire holds about 270,000 clones, with 75% to 90% as singletons. The sequenced sample consisted of PBMCs or T cells enriched from blood (not recorded which). The receptors stem from a woman aged 25 to 39 with acute COVID-19.

The rearrangement joins TRBV5-1 to TRBJ2-7; the match to TRBD2 covers 10 bases. After removal of 1 base from V and 5 bases from J, the junction contained 9 bases not matched to a gene. This CDR3 is built from 16 residues. Germline CDR1 and CDR2: SGHRS and YFSETQ. In DNA form, the CDR3 reads TGCGCCAGCAGCTTGTCAGCTAGCGGGAGTAGCGACGAGCAGTACTTC. It is translated as CASSLSASGSSDEQYF.

CDR3 sequence: CASSLEQGGSGNTIYF. In DNA form, the CDR3 reads TGTGCCAGCAGCCTAGAACAGGGGGGCTCTGGAAACACCATATATTTT. This chain connects TRBV6-6 to TRBJ1-3; 8 positions agree with TRBD1. The germline CDR1 and CDR2 sequences are MNHNY and SVGAGI (reference sequence). The V gene end was trimmed by 6 bases and the J gene end by 0 bases; junction bases not matched to a gene: 7. The CDR3 consists of 16 residues.

This chain connects TRBV4-1 to TRBJ2-7, with 10 bases that match TRBD1. The germline CDR1 and CDR2 sequences are MGHRA and YSYEKL. J gave up 2 bases and V 1 base, and 2 bases lay outside the gene matches. The CDR3 is made up of 15 amino acids. Here the CDR3 reads CASSQGQGAAYEQYF. Here the CDR3 DNA reads TGCGCCAGCAGCCAAGGACAGGGGGCGGCCTACGAGCAGTACTTC.

This clone was seen a few times. The rearrangement links TRBV25-1 to TRBJ1-4, with TRBD1 identical over 7 bases. The V gene's germline CDR1 is MGHDK and CDR2 SYGVNS. The CDR3 has 14 residues. After removal of 2 bases from V and 8 bases from J, the junction contained 5 bases not matched to a gene. The CDR3 reads CASSEPPQGEKLFF. The CDR3 DNA is TGTGCCAGCAGTGAACCCCCACAGGGGGAAAAACTGTTTTTT.

The J gene is TRBJ1-5, the V gene TRBV29-1; no firm D call. There are 13 residues in the CDR3. Trimming stripped 4 bases from V and 2 bases from J, with 9 bases between. Germline lookup yields CDR1 SQVTM and CDR2 ANQGSEA. The CDR3 coding sequence is TGCAGCGTTGCCCAGGAGGGCAATCAGCCCCAGCATTTT. Translated: CSVAQEGNQPQHF.